This TCR beta chain is drawn from a study of shared clonotypes between healthy human individuals. Method: immunoSEQ multiplex PCR; TCRdb's copy keeps in-frame clones and lacks some. The sample records millions of clones, 90% to 95% being singletons. Sequencing was performed on naive CD4+ T cells sorted from blood. Regarding subset: CD45RA+ positively selected. The origin of this receptor is a man between 18 and 29 years old in good health.

CDR3 amino acids: CASSMGTGTYEQYF. CDR3 DNA sequence: TGTGCCAGTAGTATGGGGACAGGGACCTACGAGCAGTACTTC. The chain carries TRBV19 and TRBJ2-7, with 9 bases aligning to TRBD1. J gave up 2 bases and V 3 bases, and 2 bases lay outside the gene matches. CDR1 and CDR2 (germline): LNHDA, SQIVND (reference sequence). This CDR3 has 14 amino acids.